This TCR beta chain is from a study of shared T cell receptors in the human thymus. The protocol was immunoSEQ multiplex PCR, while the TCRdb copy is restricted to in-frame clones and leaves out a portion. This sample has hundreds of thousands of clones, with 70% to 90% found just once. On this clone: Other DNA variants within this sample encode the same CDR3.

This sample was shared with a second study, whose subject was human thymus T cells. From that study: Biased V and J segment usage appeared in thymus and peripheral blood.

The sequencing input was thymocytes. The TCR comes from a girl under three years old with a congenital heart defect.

The CDR3 spells CASSPRTGPYEQYF. CDR3 sequence (DNA): TGTGCCAGCTCACCGAGGACAGGGCCCTACGAGCAGTACTTC. The chain carries TRBV18 and TRBJ2-7; 8 nucleotides agree with TRBD1. V was pared by 3 bases and J by 2 bases, with 3 bases of the junction left unmatched. The length of the CDR3 is 14 residues. Germline V gene sequence: CDR1 KGHSH, CDR2 LQKENI.